The T cell receptor (beta chain) described here comes from a study of radiation and T cells in renal cell carcinoma. General study results and limits: Pretreatment tumor biopsies were lacking, so baseline clonotypes are unknown. Top tumor clonotypes rose in blood 2 weeks post-radiation, then contracted.

This CDR3 is 15 amino acids long. The V end was cut by 1 base, the J end by 5 bases, with 15 bases between. Germline V gene data show CDR1 as SGHTA and CDR2 as FQGNSA. This clone has just one count. Antigen unknown. Indicated time point: blood 2 weeks post-SBRT. Treatment here: 15 Gy SBRT to primary tumor, nephrectomy 4 weeks later. Blood was sampled at baseline, 2 weeks and 4 weeks after SBRT. This renal cell carcinoma was of the clear cell type. Method: immunoSEQ multiplex PCR; TCRdb's copy keeps in-frame clones and lacks some. The repertoire has around 70,000 clones, 82% of them found once; the top ten carry less than 7%.

The sequencing used blood, collected from a patient whose treatment included radiotherapy and nephrectomy. The receptor was derived from a man between 60 and 70 years old with renal cell carcinoma. The chain uses TRBV7-2 and TRBJ2-7; D is perhaps TRBD2 (5 bases). DNA for the CDR3: TGTGCCAGCAGCTTAGGGGGAGTTCAGATCCACGAGCAGTACTTC. As protein: CASSLGGVQIHEQYF.